This entry lists 25 T cell receptor beta chains sequenced from one sample in a study of blood T cells in healthy people across ages. Next came a second PCR, run for roughly 6 to 11 cycles, which used a sample-barcoded 5' primer along with a J-beta primer mix. TCRdb independently ran MiXCR on the 5' RACE reads; one entry per CDR3 protein. This sample has more than 650,000 distinct CDR3 sequences, with 50% to 65% found just once. The sequenced material came from blood. The receptors originated from a man older than 75 in good health.

This clonotype was seen a handful of times. The genes are TRBV5-1 and TRBJ2-4, with a tentative D call TRBD2 (5 bases). This CDR3 is 12 amino acids long. Germline loops: CDR1 SGHRS, CDR2 YFSETQ. V gave up 2 bases and J gave up 13 bases, with 13 bases separating them. The CDR3 here is CASSLDDREQYF. CDR3 coding DNA: TGCGCCAGCAGCTTAGACGATAGGGAGCAGTACTTC. The complete variable domain, with remaining parts taken from reference TRBV5-1 and TRBJ2-4, reads KAGVTQTPRYLIKTRGQQVTLSCSPISGHRSVSWYQQTPGQGLQFLFEYFSETQRNKGNFPGRFSGRQFSNSRSEMNVSTLELGDSALYLCASSLDDREQYFGAGTRLSVL.

V and J are TRBV2 and TRBJ2-3, with 8 bases that match TRBD2. This CDR3 comprises 16 residues. CDR1 and CDR2 from the germline V gene are SNHLY and FYNNEI. Trimming removed 6 bases from V and 4 bases from J; junction bases left unmatched: 12. CDR3 residues: CASSSGLAGRSDTQYF. CDR3 in DNA: TGTGCCAGCAGCTCTGGACTAGCCGGACGATCAGATACGCAGTATTTT.

The chain uses TRBV5-1 and TRBJ2-1; 10 bases agree with TRBD2. V lost 1 base to trimming and J lost 8 bases; unmatched junction nucleotides: 12. This CDR3 has 17 residues. Germline V CDR1 and CDR2: SGHRS, YFSETQ. The CDR3 is CASSLRGSSGRGDEQFF. The CDR3 DNA is TGCGCCAGCAGCTTGAGGGGGTCTAGCGGGAGAGGGGATGAGCAGTTCTTC.

This clonotype was picked up a small number of times. The chain recombines TRBV7-3 with TRBJ2-1; D is unclear. V lost 0 bases, J lost 5 bases, and 8 bases lay in between. Germline lookup yields CDR1 SGHTA and CDR2 FQGTGA. This CDR3 has 14 residues. CDR3 protein: CASSLTAGNNEQFF. CDR3 nucleotides: TGTGCCAGCAGCTTAACCGCAGGTAACAATGAGCAGTTCTTC.

This rearrangement joins TRBV4-2 to TRBJ2-7; 14 bases map to TRBD2. The CDR3 spans 19 residues. Trimming at V came to 0 bases and at J to 0 bases, leaving 7 bases not matched to a gene. Germline V CDR1 and CDR2: LGHNA, YNFKEQ. CDR3 in amino acids: CASSQEGRLAGGSSYEQYF. For the CDR3, the DNA is TGTGCCAGCAGCCAAGAGGGGCGACTAGCGGGAGGGAGCTCCTACGAGCAGTACTTC.

V is TRBV24-1 and J is TRBJ2-5; 8 positions match TRBD2. In germline, CDR1 is KGHDR, CDR2 SFDVKD. V gave up 3 bases and J gave up 5 bases; unmatched junction bases: 4. This CDR3 region has 14 residues. The DNA of the CDR3 is TGTGCCACCAGTGATCCTAGCGGGTTGGAGACCCAGTACTTC. It encodes CATSDPSGLETQYF.

The chain couples TRBV5-1 to TRBJ1-2, with 8 positions matching TRBD1. CDR3 length: 14 amino acids. Germline values: CDR1 SGHRS, CDR2 YFSETQ. With V trimmed by 3 bases and J by 7 bases, 8 bases remained unmatched. The CDR3 nucleotides are TGCGCCAGCAGCTACGGACAGGGCGGAGCTGGCTACACCTTC. It encodes CASSYGQGGAGYTF.

This rearrangement joins TRBV4-2 to TRBJ2-7; a possible D gene is TRBD2 (5 bases). V lost 4 bases and J 2 bases, leaving 24 bases between the germline ends. Germline V gene lookup returns CDR1 LGHNA and CDR2 YNFKEQ. The CDR3 has 18 residues. The CDR3 protein is CASSPDPSTSQRTYEQYF. The CDR3 coding sequence is TGTGCCAGCAGCCCCGACCCTTCCACTAGTCAGCGGACCTACGAGCAGTACTTC.

V gene TRBV6-6 combines with J gene TRBJ2-7; 9 nucleotides agree with TRBD1. The end of the DNA is better explained by TRBJ2-1, so the J call may be wrong. The germline gives CDR1 MNHNY, CDR2 SVGAGI (reference sequence). CDR3 length: 15 amino acids. CDR3 sequence: CASSFRTGDHSEQFF. The CDR3 DNA follows: TGTGCCAGCAGTTTCCGGACAGGGGATCATAGTGAGCAGTTCTTC.

The chain couples TRBV5-7 to TRBJ2-7, with D perhaps being TRBD1 or TRBD2 (5 bases each). TRBV5-7 is recorded as an ORF, its role being uncertain. Trimming pared 0 bases from V and 0 bases from J, leaving 13 bases between. This CDR3 comprises 16 residues. CDR3: CASSLGGPESSYEQYF. The CDR3 region has the DNA TGTGCCAGCAGCTTGGGGGGACCGGAGAGCTCCTACGAGCAGTACTTC.

The V call is TRBV5-1, the J call TRBJ2-1; TRBD2 might be the D (5 bases). Trimming left V 0 bases short and J 10 bases short, with 17 bases between. The CDR3 loop spans 15 amino acids. Per germline, CDR1 SGHRS and CDR2 YFSETQ. The CDR3 loop is CASSLAFGDSLEQFF. CDR3 nucleotides: TGCGCCAGCAGCTTGGCCTTCGGGGATTCCTTGGAGCAGTTCTTC.

This clonotype was seen once. The rearrangement joins TRBV29-1 to TRBJ1-2; 9 nucleotides match TRBD1. The CDR3 runs 16 residues. With 4 bases clipped from V and 4 bases from J, the junction kept 13 bases outside the gene matches. In germline, CDR1 is SQVTM, CDR2 ANQGSEA. DNA of the CDR3: TGCAGCGTTGGCGGGACAGGGACGAATCGGGGCTATGGCTACACCTTC. Its protein is CSVGGTGTNRGYGYTF. Variable domain in full (rest from reference TRBV29-1 and TRBJ1-2): SAVISQKPSRDICQRGTSLTIQCQVDSQVTMMFWYRQQPGQSLTLIATANQGSEATYESGFVIDKFPISRPNLTFSTLTVSNMSPEDSSIYLCSVGGTGTNRGYGYTFGSGTRLTVV.

In its sample, this clonotype was seen a few times. J is TRBJ2-7 and V is TRBV2, with 8 bases fitting TRBD1. The CDR3 totals 14 residues. V was clipped by 0 bases and J by 4 bases; unmatched bases: 2. Per germline, CDR1 SNHLY and CDR2 FYNNEI. Here the CDR3 DNA reads TGTGCCAGCAGTGAAGCGCAGGGGGCGTACGAGCAGTACTTC. It encodes CASSEAQGAYEQYF.

The V and J genes are TRBV20-1 and TRBJ2-4, with 10 bases fitting TRBD2. The J call may be faulty, since TRBJ2-7 better matches the DNA end. The CDR3 runs to 13 residues. CDR1 and CDR2 (germline): DFQATT, SNEGSKA (reference sequence). CDR3 coding DNA: TGCAGTGGGAGCTTAGCGGGAGGAAACGAGCAGTACTTC. Its translation is CSGSLAGGNEQYF.

Remarks on this clonotype: One junction end disagrees with the germline gene, perhaps due to a read error. The rearrangement joins TRBV7-2 to TRBJ2-1, with D perhaps matching TRBD2 (7 bases). CDR1 is SGHTA and CDR2 is FQGNSA in the germline V gene. The CDR3 extends over 14 amino acids. CDR3 in DNA: TGTGCCAGCCTCCAGGGGCGGGAGCGTCGTGAGCGGTTCTTC. Its translation is CASLQGRERRERFF.

The chain recombines TRBV20-1 with TRBJ1-1, with D possibly being TRBD1 (5 bases). V lost 5 bases, J lost 1 base, and 14 bases lay in between. Germline CDR1 is DFQATT and CDR2 is SNEGSKA (reference sequence). This CDR3 contains 14 residues. The CDR3 spells CSAPWAGRNTEAFF. The CDR3 DNA sequence: TGCAGTGCTCCCTGGGCAGGGAGGAACACTGAAGCTTTCTTT.

This clonotype has a handful of counts. The rearrangement uses TRBV29-1 and TRBJ1-2; a weak D match, TRBD1 (5 bases). The CDR3 consists of 12 residues. The V gene lost 5 bases and the J gene lost 6 bases, with 13 bases spanning the gap. Germline values: CDR1 SQVTM, CDR2 ANQGSEA. Here the CDR3 DNA reads TGCAGCGTTTCGGGGGGGAAAAATGGCTACACCTTC. This encodes CSVSGGKNGYTF.

A few counts support this clonotype. This rearrangement joins TRBV2 to TRBJ2-7; 8 bases are shared with TRBD1. Trimming at V came to 2 bases and at J to 10 bases, leaving 13 bases not matched to a gene. The CDR3 runs to 15 residues. Germline assignment: CDR1 SNHLY and CDR2 FYNNEI. The CDR3 DNA sequence: TGTGCCAGCAGTGAACTTGGGACAGGAAAGGTCGACCAGTACTTC. It codes for CASSELGTGKVDQYF.

This clonotype was counted a few times. This chain links TRBV12-3 or TRBV12-4 with TRBJ2-5, with D perhaps being TRBD1 or TRBD2 (5 bases each). The DNA end is a closer match to TRBJ2-7, so the J assignment may be wrong. The CDR3 loop spans 13 amino acids. Written as DNA, the CDR3 is TGTGCCAGCACCTTCCGGGGCATGCACGAGCAGTACTTC. As protein: CASTFRGMHEQYF.

The chain has TRBV10-3 and TRBJ2-1; the D is unclear. CDR1 and CDR2 from the germline V gene are ENHRY and SYGVKD. CDR3 length: 12 residues. Trimming cost V 3 bases and J 7 bases, with 7 bases left between them. DNA of the CDR3: TGTGCCATCAGTGACATAGGAAATGAGCAGTTCTTC. Protein sequence: CAISDIGNEQFF.

On this clonotype: A read error may explain this, as a much larger clone is one base away. This sequence joins TRBV15 and TRBJ2-5, with D unresolved. V shed 3 bases and J shed 1 base, with 12 bases lying between them. This CDR3 region has 15 residues. Germline loops: CDR1 LNHNV, CDR2 YYDKDF (reference sequence). The CDR3 DNA reads TGTGCCACCAGCAGTCCGTCTTGGTGCCAAGAGACCCAGTACTTC. Translated, it gives CATSSPSWCQETQYF.

The V call is TRBV6-1, the J call TRBJ2-1, with D possibly TRBD1 on 6 matching bases. V was pared by 4 bases and J by 4 bases, with 11 bases between. Germline V gene lookup returns CDR1 MNHNS and CDR2 SASEGT. There are 14 residues in the CDR3. The CDR3 sequence: CASSGRGRYNEQFF. In DNA form, the CDR3 reads TGTGCCAGCAGTGGCAGGGGCCGGTACAATGAGCAGTTCTTC.

Only a few counts were recorded for this clonotype. The J gene is TRBJ2-1, the V gene TRBV6-5, with 8 positions matching TRBD2. V gave up 0 bases and J gave up 6 bases; unmatched junction bases: 13. This CDR3 has 18 amino acids. Germline V CDR1 and CDR2: MNHEY, SVGAGI. Here the CDR3 DNA reads TGTGCCAGCAGTTACTCGATCAGCGGGAGCGCCGGGGTCAATGAGCAGTTCTTC. Translated: CASSYSISGSAGVNEQFF.

The V gene is TRBV28, the J gene TRBJ2-1, with 9 nucleotides matching TRBD1. In germline, CDR1 is MDHEN, CDR2 SYDVKM. The CDR3 is made up of 15 amino acids. J was trimmed by 10 bases and V by 2 bases; bases with no gene match: 9. The CDR3, as DNA: TGTGCCAGCAGTTTAGGAGGGACAGGGCGGTACGAGCAGTTCTTC. This encodes CASSLGGTGRYEQFF.

As concerns this clonotype: The junction departs from germline at one end; a sequencing error may be responsible. The rearrangement joins TRBV6-1 to TRBJ2-1, with 11 positions matching TRBD2. Germline values: CDR1 MNHNS, CDR2 SASEGT. CDR3 length equals 16 residues. DNA of the CDR3: TGTGTCAGCAGTTCACCCGGGACTAGCGGATACAATGAGCAGTTCTTC. It is translated as CVSSSPGTSGYNEQFF.